What follows are 20 T cell receptor beta chains derived from one specimen sequenced in a study of regulatory and conventional T cells in RAG deficiency. Blood CD4+ CD25-low CD127-high conventional T cells supplied the genomic DNA template. This table comes from immunoSEQ multiplex PCR, and its TCRdb copy is limited to in-frame clones, with some not included. The sample includes approximately 35,000 clones, about 70% of them seen just once. This sample also appeared in a second study, on regulatory T cells. That paper adds: Amplification used 52 TRBV primers and 13 TRBJ primers.

Sequences were obtained from CD4+ effector T cells sorted from blood. These TCRs come from a human donor in good health.

There are a few counts of this clone. This chain's CDR3 is CASSLDQRADSPLHF. CDR3 nucleotide sequence: TGTGCCAGCAGCTTGGATCAGAGGGCGGATTCACCCCTCCACTTT. The rearrangement joins TRBV5-4 to TRBJ1-6; the D is unclear. V lost 0 bases and J 8 bases, leaving 12 bases between the germline ends. The CDR3 extends over 15 amino acids. Per the germline V gene, CDR1 is SGHNT and CDR2 is YYREEE (reference sequence).

This chain links TRBV2 with TRBJ2-1, with D unresolved. Between the trimmed V and J ends, which lost 1 base and 8 bases, there was a span of 9 bases. Germline CDR1 and CDR2: SNHLY and FYNNEI. CDR3 size: 13 residues. The CDR3 spells CASSEGGGDEQFF. CDR3 DNA: TGTGCCAGCAGTGAAGGCGGCGGCGATGAGCAGTTCTTC.

This chain uses TRBV28 with TRBJ2-1; D not resolved. Germline V CDR1 and CDR2: MDHEN, SYDVKM. The length of the CDR3 is 11 residues. Trimming took off 1 base at V and 5 bases at J, with 0 bases between the two ends. CDR3 amino acids: CASSLYNEQFF. In nucleotides, the CDR3 is TGTGCCAGCAGTTTATACAATGAGCAGTTCTTC.

V is TRBV27 and J is TRBJ1-2; 7 positions agree with TRBD1. J was trimmed by 4 bases and V by 5 bases; bases with no gene match: 16. This CDR3 contains 17 residues. Germline V CDR1 and CDR2: MNHEY, SMNVEV (reference sequence). Here the CDR3 DNA reads TGTGCCAGCAGTCCTAATAGTCGGGACAGAGTGTCCTATGGCTACACCTTC. It codes for CASSPNSRDRVSYGYTF.

The J gene is TRBJ1-6, the V gene TRBV10-3; D unresolved. The length of the CDR3 is 13 residues. Trimming left V 2 bases short and J 3 bases short, with 2 bases between. From germline, CDR1 is ENHRY and CDR2 SYGVKD. Here the CDR3 DNA reads TGTGCCATCAGTGAGGGCTATAATTCACCCCTCCACTTT. Protein: CAISEGYNSPLHF.

This chain links TRBV27 with TRBJ2-7; D might be TRBD1 or TRBD2, each matching 5 bases. The V gene lost 3 bases and the J gene lost 5 bases, with 20 bases spanning the gap. This CDR3 is built from 16 residues. CDR1 is MNHEY and CDR2 is SMNVEV in the germline V gene (reference sequence). DNA for the CDR3: TGTGCCAGCAGTTTTTATACCGGGACCCGTCTCCACGAGCAGTACTTC. This sequence encodes CASSFYTGTRLHEQYF.

V gene TRBV6-5 combines with J gene TRBJ2-4, with D possibly matching TRBD1 (6 bases). CDR3 length: 16 amino acids. CDR1 and CDR2 from the germline V gene are MNHEY and SVGAGI. V was trimmed by 4 bases and J by 0 bases, leaving 13 bases between them. As DNA, the CDR3 is TGTGCCAGCAGTTCCACAGGGTACCTAGCCAAAAACATTCAGTACTTC. Its translation is CASSSTGYLAKNIQYF.

Of note for this clone: One end of the junction varies from germline; a read error may be responsible. The chain couples TRBV7-7 to TRBJ2-5; 8 bases are shared with TRBD1. Germline loops: CDR1 SSHAT, CDR2 FNYEAQ (reference sequence). The CDR3 is 14 amino acids. Here the CDR3 reads CASSPLGQGETQYF. CDR3 nucleotide sequence: TGTGCTAGCAGCCCCCTAGGACAGGGAGAGACCCAGTACTTC.

The chain couples TRBV7-6 to TRBJ2-5; possibly TRBD1 or TRBD2 for D (5 bases each). The CDR3 totals 17 residues. Trimming cost V 5 bases and J 0 bases, with 19 bases left between them. Germline V gene lookup returns CDR1 SGHVS and CDR2 FNYEAQ. The CDR3 protein is CASSPFRGRDHQETQYF. The DNA for the CDR3 is TGTGCCAGCAGCCCATTCCGGGGCCGGGACCACCAAGAGACCCAGTACTTC.

This chain uses TRBV27 with TRBJ2-7, with D tentatively TRBD2 (7 bases). Trimming cost V 5 bases and J 1 base, with 18 bases left between them. The CDR3 has 16 amino acids. From germline, CDR1 is MNHEY and CDR2 SMNVEV (reference sequence). The CDR3 DNA sequence: TGTGCCAGCAGTCTACTGGGGGCTAGCGGATCCTACGAGCAGTACTTC. It specifies CASSLLGASGSYEQYF.

The CDR3 reads CASSGEDWTGSTEAFF. In DNA, the CDR3 is TGTGCCAGCAGCGGCGAAGACTGGACAGGGAGCACTGAAGCTTTCTTT. The chain employs TRBV9 and TRBJ1-1; TRBD1 aligns across 8 bases. Trimming at V came to 3 bases and at J to 4 bases, leaving 11 bases not matched to a gene. CDR1 and CDR2 from the germline V gene are SGDLS and YYNGEE. CDR3 size: 16 residues.

V gene TRBV19 combines with J gene TRBJ2-1; D may be TRBD1 (5 bases). Germline V gives CDR1 LNHDA, CDR2 SQIVND (reference sequence). The V gene lost 7 bases and the J gene lost 7 bases, with 20 bases spanning the gap. CDR3 length equals 15 residues. CDR3 sequence: CASNRYGAPGNEQFF. CDR3 nucleotides: TGTGCCAGTAATCGTTATGGGGCACCCGGAAATGAGCAGTTCTTC.

This chain connects TRBV7-8 to TRBJ2-3; 8 bases agree with TRBD2. In germline, CDR1 is SGHVS, CDR2 FQNEAQ. This CDR3 has 14 amino acids. Losses at the gene ends were 5 bases for V and 4 bases for J; bases not matched to a gene: 5. The CDR3, as DNA: TGTGCCAGCAGCACGGGGGGGAGGTCAGATACGCAGTATTTT. It specifies CASSTGGRSDTQYF.

This clone was counted between two and nine times. The genes are TRBV5-5 and TRBJ1-5, with 10 nucleotides matching TRBD1. The J segment lost 2 bases and the V segment lost 4 bases, leaving 3 bases of the junction unmatched. The CDR3 totals 15 residues. Per the germline V gene, CDR1 is SGHKS and CDR2 is YYEKEE (reference sequence). CDR3 bases: TGTGCCAGCAGCCGTGACAGGGGGCGCAATCAGCCCCAGCATTTT. Translated, it gives CASSRDRGRNQPQHF.

The CDR3 DNA reads TGTGCCAGCAGCGTAGGCGGTTTGGGACAGAGGGACACCATATATTTT. This codes for CASSVGGLGQRDTIYF. The chain links TRBV9 to TRBJ1-3, with TRBD1 matching over 7 bases. Germline-derived CDR1 and CDR2 are SGDLS and YYNGEE. V lost 0 bases and J lost 8; bases outside the gene matches: 11. The CDR3 has 16 residues.

CDR3 in amino acids: CASRGLARFNEQFF. CDR3 nucleotides: TGTGCCAGTAGGGGACTAGCCCGCTTCAATGAGCAGTTCTTC. This chain joins TRBV28 and TRBJ2-1; TRBD2 matches at 9 bases. The CDR3 sequence is 14 residues long. Unmatched junction bases numbered 9, after V lost 9 bases and J lost 6 bases. Germline CDR1 MDHEN, CDR2 SYDVKM.

The gene calls are TRBV12-5 and TRBJ2-5; 11 nucleotides line up with TRBD1. Losses at the gene ends were 5 bases for V and 0 bases for J; bases not matched to a gene: 8. Germline V lookup: CDR1 LGHNT, CDR2 FRNRAP. The CDR3 loop spans 17 amino acids. CDR3 DNA sequence: TGTGCTAGTGGTCCCAGGGACAGGGGGGGGTACCAAGAGACCCAGTACTTC. This codes for CASGPRDRGGYQETQYF.

The rearrangement joins TRBV5-1 to TRBJ1-4, with no clear D. This CDR3 has 14 residues. Trimming took 2 bases from V and 0 from J, leaving 5 bases between them. Germline CDR1 and CDR2: SGHRS and YFSETQ. The CDR3 is CASSFGTTNEKLFF. The CDR3 region has the DNA TGCGCCAGCAGCTTTGGAACAACTAATGAAAAACTGTTTTTT.

This clone showed up just a few times. The gene calls are TRBV4-1 and TRBJ2-7; the D is unclear. From germline, CDR1 is MGHRA and CDR2 YSYEKL. V lost 0 bases to trimming and J lost 7 bases, with 10 bases between them. The CDR3 loop spans 13 amino acids. The CDR3 nucleotides read TGCGCCAGCAGCCAAGAGCCCATACTGGAGCAGTACTTC. It codes for CASSQEPILEQYF.

This chain links TRBV5-1 with TRBJ1-3; maybe TRBD1 (6 bases). V lost 4 bases to trimming and J lost 4 bases, with 15 bases between them. Germline-derived CDR1 and CDR2 are SGHRS and YFSETQ. This CDR3 has 15 residues. The CDR3 sequence: CASSTGQPGGNTIYF. The CDR3 DNA reads TGCGCCAGCAGCACGGGACAACCGGGGGGAAACACCATATATTTT.